This entry lists 26 T cell receptor beta chains sequenced from one sample in a study of T cell changes during pregnancy in multiple sclerosis. The method was immunoSEQ multiplex PCR; TCRdb's version includes in-frame clones alone and lacks a portion of them. The table has about 53,000 clones, roughly 91% seen once. This specimen consisted of CD4+ T cells from peripheral blood mononuclear cells, obtained in the third trimester of pregnancy. The origin of the receptors is a female donor with multiple sclerosis, enrolled in a pregnancy study.

CDR3: CASSLSGGLETQYF. CDR3 DNA sequence: TGCGCCAGCAGCTTAAGCGGGGGGTTGGAGACCCAGTACTTC. This chain uses TRBV5-1 with TRBJ2-5, with TRBD2 identical over 9 bases. This CDR3 is 14 amino acids long. The germline gives CDR1 SGHRS, CDR2 YFSETQ. Germline trimming cut 2 bases from V and 5 bases from J; bases unmatched to any gene: 4.

The chain couples TRBV6-5 to TRBJ1-1; the D gene is possibly TRBD1 (5 bases). The CDR3 is 13 amino acids. Trimming shortened V by 5 bases and J by 8 bases, and 15 bases separated the two germline ends. From germline, CDR1 is MNHEY and CDR2 SVGAGI. The CDR3 protein is CASSQRGGPEAFF. CDR3 nucleotide sequence: TGTGCCAGCAGTCAAAGGGGAGGGCCAGAAGCTTTCTTT.

The chain combines TRBV18 with TRBJ1-5, with D perhaps TRBD1 (6 bases). In germline, CDR1 is KGHSH, CDR2 LQKENI. The V end was cut by 2 bases, the J end by 7 bases, with 15 bases between. The CDR3 length is 15 residues. The CDR3 DNA reads as TGTGCCAGCTCACCAGAGACAGGTAATAGCCAGCCCCAGCATTTT. It translates to CASSPETGNSQPQHF.

The rearrangement links TRBV4-1 to TRBJ2-3; maybe TRBD2 (5 bases). CDR1 is MGHRA, CDR2 YSYEKL, per germline. The ends were cut back, 4 bases at V and 4 bases at J, with 18 bases in the middle. The CDR3 totals 16 residues. CDR3 bases: TGCGCCAGCAGCCTATGGAGGAGCGGACTTCCAGATACGCAGTATTTT. Amino acids: CASSLWRSGLPDTQYF.

This clone came up once. The V gene is TRBV9, the J gene TRBJ2-7; a possible D gene is TRBD2 (8 bases). Germline CDR1 reads SGDLS; CDR2 reads YYNGEE. The germline V and J ends were trimmed by 4 bases and 7 bases, with 24 bases remaining between them. The CDR3 is made up of 16 amino acids. The CDR3 DNA sequence: TGTGCCAGCAGCCCGAGGGGGCGGGGGGTCCCGGAGGAGCAGTACTTC. It codes for CASSPRGRGVPEEQYF.

This chain joins TRBV7-2 and TRBJ2-7; 9 bases map to TRBD1. The J segment lost 2 bases and the V segment lost 5 bases, leaving 7 bases of the junction unmatched. CDR1 SGHTA and CDR2 FQGNSA come from the germline V gene. This CDR3 is built from 15 residues. CDR3: CASSRYRDRAYEQYF. CDR3 bases: TGTGCCAGCAGCCGTTACCGGGACAGGGCCTACGAGCAGTACTTC.

The chain recombines TRBV5-1 with TRBJ2-3, with TRBD2 identical over 7 bases. The CDR3 contains 17 residues. Losses at the gene ends were 0 bases for V and 1 base for J; bases not matched to a gene: 8. CDR1 and CDR2 from the germline V gene are SGHRS and YFSETQ. The CDR3 region has the DNA TGCGCCAGCAGCTTGGGGCGGGGGACTCTCGGCACAGATACGCAGTATTTT. Residues: CASSLGRGTLGTDTQYF.

Here the CDR3 reads CASSVRSGPLHF. The CDR3 DNA is TGTGCCAGCAGCGTACGGTCTGGACCCCTCCACTTT. This chain uses TRBV9 with TRBJ1-6; D gene ambiguous. Deletions cut 1 base from V and 12 bases from J, with 8 bases between. Looked up from germline, CDR1 is SGDLS and CDR2 is YYNGEE. The CDR3 contains 12 residues.

The chain is built from TRBV29-1 and TRBJ2-3; 8 positions match TRBD2. The CDR3 covers 12 residues. V gave up 7 bases and J gave up 3 bases; unmatched junction bases: 3. Germline V gives CDR1 SQVTM, CDR2 ANQGSEA. CDR3 in DNA: TGCAGCGGCCGGGGGGGTACAGATACGCAGTATTTT. Its translation is CSGRGGTDTQYF.

The chain joins TRBV5-1 to TRBJ1-2, with D possibly matching TRBD1 (6 bases). The CDR3 covers 16 residues. Germline CDR1 SGHRS, CDR2 YFSETQ. Between the trimmed V and J ends, which lost 4 bases and 1 base, there was a span of 17 bases. This CDR3 reads CASSPAPDRLNYGYTF. CDR3 in DNA: TGCGCCAGCAGCCCAGCACCCGACAGGCTTAACTATGGCTACACCTTC.

This sequence joins TRBV21-1 and TRBJ1-4. TRBV21-1 is given as a pseudogene. The CDR3 spans 17 residues. As DNA, the CDR3 is TGTGCCAGCAGCAAGGGAGGGATGAACGTAATCAATGAAAAACTGTTTTTT. The encoded protein is CASSKGGMNVINEKLFF.

The chain carries TRBV11-2 and TRBJ2-2; 8 bases line up with TRBD1. Germline V CDR1 and CDR2: SGHAT, FQNNGV. Trimming removed 1 base from V and 4 bases from J; junction bases left unmatched: 5. The CDR3 runs 16 residues. The CDR3 DNA follows: TGTGCCAGCAGCTTAGGTAGGACAGGGTCCACCGGGGAGCTGTTTTTT. Protein sequence: CASSLGRTGSTGELFF. Using reference TRBV11-2 and TRBJ2-2 for the parts outside the CDR3, the full variable domain is EAGVAQSPRYKIIEKRQSVAFWCNPISGHATLYWYQQILGQGPKLLIQFQNNGVVDDSQLPKDRFSAERLKGVDSTLKIQPAKLEDSAVYLCASSLGRTGSTGELFFGEGSRLTVL.

V is TRBV5-1 and J is TRBJ2-5, with TRBD2 identical over 10 bases. V was clipped by 0 bases and J by 1 base; unmatched bases: 0. CDR3 length: 15 amino acids. Germline CDR1 is SGHRS and CDR2 is YFSETQ. CDR3 sequence reads: CASSLVAGGQETQYF. In nucleotides, the CDR3 is TGCGCCAGCAGCTTGGTAGCGGGGGGCCAAGAGACCCAGTACTTC.

V and J are TRBV23-1 and TRBJ1-1, with D possibly TRBD1 on 5 matching bases. Being an ORF, TRBV23-1 has a function that is uncertain. The CDR3 runs to 18 residues. Trimming took off 2 bases at V and 1 base at J, with 20 bases between the two ends. CDR3 protein: CASSQKSGSGGGNTEAFF. DNA of the CDR3: TGCGCCAGCAGTCAAAAATCGGGGTCCGGGGGTGGGAACACTGAAGCTTTCTTT.

V is TRBV2 and J is TRBJ2-7, with 9 bases fitting TRBD2. The V and J ends lost 6 bases and 2 bases, in that order; junction bases with no gene match: 11. The germline CDR1 and CDR2 sequences are SNHLY and FYNNEI. The CDR3 consists of 16 residues. The CDR3: CASSDPGLAGTYEQYF. The CDR3 DNA sequence: TGTGCCAGCAGCGACCCCGGGCTAGCGGGGACCTACGAGCAGTACTTC.

The chain combines TRBV9 with TRBJ1-1; D perhaps matches TRBD1 (5 bases). V dropped 4 bases and J dropped 4 bases, with 8 bases sitting between them. Germline CDR1 SGDLS, CDR2 YYNGEE. This CDR3 region has 12 residues. CDR3 region: CASSWGGTEAFF. The CDR3 DNA reads as TGTGCCAGCAGCTGGGGGGGCACTGAAGCTTTCTTT.

As DNA, the CDR3 is TGTGCCAGCAGTTCCCTAGGGGGCTCCGGCTCCTACGAGCAGTACTTC. This gives the protein CASSSLGGSGSYEQYF. V gene TRBV5-4 combines with J gene TRBJ2-7; 7 nucleotides agree with TRBD1. Germline CDR1 SGHNT, CDR2 YYREEE (reference sequence). This CDR3 has 16 amino acids. Trimming took 5 bases from V and 0 from J; bases not matched to a gene: 11.

The chain has TRBV18 and TRBJ2-5; the match to TRBD1 covers 7 bases. Per the germline V gene, CDR1 is KGHSH and CDR2 is LQKENI. CDR3 length: 15 amino acids. J gave up 5 bases and V 1 base, and 7 bases lay outside the gene matches. CDR3 in DNA: TGTGCCAGCTCACCACGCCGGGACAGTGGGGAGACCCAGTACTTC. It yields the protein CASSPRRDSGETQYF.

The rearrangement links TRBV11-2 to TRBJ1-1; 7 bases are a match to TRBD1. This CDR3 has 15 residues. Looked up from germline, CDR1 is SGHAT and CDR2 is FQNNGV. V was clipped by 0 bases and J by 6 bases; unmatched bases: 7. The CDR3 reads CASSLDPGGYAEAFF. CDR3 coding DNA: TGTGCCAGCAGCTTAGATCCAGGGGGGTACGCTGAAGCTTTCTTT.

V gene TRBV9 combines with J gene TRBJ1-6; D perhaps matches TRBD1 (5 bases). V dropped 4 bases and J dropped 10 bases, with 9 bases sitting between them. Germline CDR1 is SGDLS and CDR2 is YYNGEE. CDR3 length equals 12 residues. The CDR3 sequence: CASSSRGSPLHF. The CDR3 nucleotides read TGTGCCAGCAGCTCCCGGGGGTCACCCCTCCACTTT.

This chain uses TRBV5-6 with TRBJ1-4; TRBD1 matches 8 bases. The CDR3 sequence is 17 residues long. With V trimmed by 4 bases and J by 8 bases, 16 bases remained unmatched. Germline CDR1 is SGHDT and CDR2 is YYEEEE. In nucleotides, the CDR3 is TGTGCCAGCAGCAAATTTCAGGGTGGGCAGGGGGCCGAAAAACTGTTTTTT. It specifies CASSKFQGGQGAEKLFF.

The chain has TRBV7-9 and TRBJ2-2; D remains unclear. The CDR3 is made up of 17 amino acids. CDR1 SEHNR and CDR2 FQNEAQ come from the germline V gene (reference sequence). The V end lost 3 bases, the J end lost 1 base, and 15 bases lay between the germline ends. This CDR3 is CASSFRSPRGNTGELFF. For the CDR3, the DNA is TGTGCCAGCAGCTTTCGGAGCCCCCGAGGGAACACCGGGGAGCTGTTTTTT.

V is TRBV6-5 and J is TRBJ1-1; D unresolved. The CDR3 loop spans 15 amino acids. CDR1 is MNHEY, CDR2 SVGAGI, per germline. V lost 0 bases to trimming and J lost 0 bases, with 8 bases between them. CDR3 bases: TGTGCCAGCAGTTACTCTCGACAACTGAACACTGAAGCTTTCTTT. This sequence encodes CASSYSRQLNTEAFF.

The chain carries TRBV5-1 and TRBJ1-1; D is uncertain. The germline V gene encodes CDR1 SGHRS and CDR2 YFSETQ. V was shortened by 2 bases and J by 3 bases, with 5 bases between the two germline ends. CDR3 length equals 12 residues. The CDR3 DNA follows: TGCGCCAGCAGCTTTAGAGACACTGAAGCTTTCTTT. The encoded protein is CASSFRDTEAFF.

The chain links TRBV6-5 to TRBJ2-1; possibly TRBD2 for D (5 bases). Per the germline V gene, CDR1 is MNHEY and CDR2 is SVGAGI. This CDR3 has 14 amino acids. V was clipped by 4 bases and J by 4 bases, with 11 bases between them. In nucleotides, the CDR3 is TGTGCCAGCAGTTCCGTGGGAGCGTACAATGAGCAGTTCTTC. Translation gives CASSSVGAYNEQFF.

The V gene is TRBV5-1, the J gene TRBJ1-3; no clear D. V dropped 2 bases and J dropped 2 bases, with 11 bases sitting between them. The germline V gene encodes CDR1 SGHRS and CDR2 YFSETQ. This CDR3 is built from 15 residues. The CDR3 DNA sequence: TGCGCCAGCAGCTTTTCAGGAAACCCTGGAAACACCATATATTTT. Translating it yields CASSFSGNPGNTIYF.